The 26 T cell receptor beta chains below come from one sample, sequenced in a study of T cells in Graves' hyperthyroidism and ophthalmopathy. Amplification targeted TCR beta CDR3 regions from RNA transcripts. HTBI primers were used for first-round RT-PCR of the TCR CDR3. TCRdb analysed the multiplex PCR reads with MiXCR anew, one entry per CDR3 protein. This table holds a few hundred thousand distinct CDR3 sequences, approximately 15% found once. The source material was blood. All receptors derive from a woman aged 25 to 45 with Graves' hyperthyroidism.

V is TRBV14 and J is TRBJ1-5; no reliable D call. The V gene lost 4 bases and the J gene lost 8 bases, with 9 bases spanning the gap. The CDR3 is 12 amino acids. Germline V gene data show CDR1 as SGHDN and CDR2 as FVKESK. The CDR3 sequence: CASSRFGEPQHF. The CDR3 DNA reads TGTGCCAGCAGCCGATTCGGCGAGCCCCAGCATTTT.

This clonotype was seen repeatedly, ten times or more. This chain uses TRBV11-2 with TRBJ2-1; D unresolved. Trimming stripped 2 bases from V and 2 bases from J, with 7 bases between. This CDR3 has 14 amino acids. Germline V gene lookup returns CDR1 SGHAT and CDR2 FQNNGV. CDR3 residues: CASSLNPTYNEQFF. The DNA of the CDR3 is TGTGCCAGCAGCTTAAATCCTACCTACAATGAGCAGTTCTTC.

This clonotype was seen many times. The rearrangement joins TRBV2 to TRBJ2-2, with TRBD2 matching over 12 bases. The CDR3 has 15 residues. V lost 6 bases and J lost 8; bases outside the gene matches: 7. The germline V gene encodes CDR1 SNHLY and CDR2 FYNNEI. This CDR3 is CASSLLTSGRGELFF. CDR3 bases: TGTGCCAGCAGCCTGTTGACTAGCGGGAGAGGGGAGCTGTTTTTT.

This clonotype was seen more than once but under ten times. The chain is built from TRBV5-4 and TRBJ1-1; D remains ambiguous. This CDR3 is 14 amino acids long. The germline gives CDR1 SGHNT, CDR2 YYREEE (reference sequence). V was clipped by 5 bases and J by 1 base, with 12 bases between them. The CDR3 here is CASRTDQQNTEAFF. Here the CDR3 DNA reads TGTGCCAGCAGAACTGATCAACAGAACACTGAAGCTTTCTTT.

As to this clonotype: A much larger clonotype is one base distant, so this may be a read error. As DNA, the CDR3 is TGTGCCAGCAGTTATGTGTCCAGGAACACTGAAGCTTTCTTT. Translating it yields CASSYVSRNTEAFF. The chain has TRBV6-2 or TRBV6-3 and TRBJ1-1; D is uncertain. Germline values: CDR1 MNHEY, CDR2 SVGEGT. V lost 3 bases and J 1 base, leaving 9 bases between the germline ends. This CDR3 is built from 14 residues.

In its sample, this clonotype was seen many times. The gene calls are TRBV7-2 and TRBJ2-1, with 7 bases identical to TRBD2. V shed 5 bases, J shed 7 bases, and the junction held 11 bases outside the gene matches. CDR3 length equals 15 residues. CDR1 and CDR2 from the germline V gene are SGHTA and FQGNSA. DNA for the CDR3: TGTGCCAGCAGCCCCTGGGGTAGCGGGTTGAATGAGCAGTTCTTC. It translates to CASSPWGSGLNEQFF.

This clonotype has a count of ten or more. The chain employs TRBV15 and TRBJ2-7; D is ambiguous. The CDR3 is 15 amino acids. Per germline, CDR1 LNHNV and CDR2 YYDKDF (reference sequence). With 0 bases removed from V and 2 bases from J, the gap between germline ends came to 11 bases. The DNA of the CDR3 is TGTGCCACCAGCAGAGATCTTGGTGGGACCTACGAGCAGTACTTC. Its protein product is CATSRDLGGTYEQYF.

This clonotype was picked up a small number of times. The rearrangement joins TRBV7-9 to TRBJ2-7, with TRBD2 matching over 8 bases. V lost 4 bases to trimming and J lost 0 bases; unmatched junction nucleotides: 8. CDR3 length: 16 amino acids. Germline values: CDR1 SEHNR, CDR2 FQNEAQ (reference sequence). This CDR3 reads CASSSPPGTSSYEQYF. CDR3 coding DNA: TGTGCCAGCAGCTCCCCTCCCGGGACTAGCTCCTACGAGCAGTACTTC.

This clonotype showed up many times. The chain has TRBV7-9 and TRBJ2-3; D is perhaps TRBD2 (5 bases). The CDR3 sequence is 15 residues long. Trimming pared 3 bases from V and 2 bases from J, leaving 12 bases between. Germline-derived CDR1 and CDR2 are SEHNR and FQNEAQ (reference sequence). The CDR3, as DNA: TGTGCCAGCAGCTTTCTTCCGGGGAACACAGATACGCAGTATTTT. Amino acid sequence: CASSFLPGNTDTQYF. Full variable domain (missing parts from reference TRBV7-9 and TRBJ2-3): DTGVSQNPRHKITKRGQNVTFRCDPISEHNRLYWYRQTLGQGPEFLTYFQNEAQLEKSRLLSDRFSAERPKGSFSTLEIQRTEQGDSAMYLCASSFLPGNTDTQYFGPGTRLTVL.

This clonotype was counted ten times or more. The CDR3 DNA is TGCGCCAGCAGCCAAGATAGGGTGGAGACCCAGTACTTC. Its translation is CASSQDRVETQYF. The V gene is TRBV4-3, the J gene TRBJ2-5, with D unclear. Trimming took off 0 bases at V and 5 bases at J, with 7 bases between the two ends. CDR1 and CDR2 (germline): LGHNA, YSLEER. The CDR3 length is 13 residues.

This clonotype is a singleton in its sample. Possible read error: a much larger clone is one base away. The rearrangement links TRBV18 to TRBJ1-1; D remains unclear. CDR3 length: 11 residues. Germline loops: CDR1 KGHSH, CDR2 LQKENI. CDR3 sequence reads: CPSSDAVEAFF. The CDR3 DNA follows: TGTCCCAGCTCCGACGCGGTTGAAGCTTTCTTT.

This clonotype was recorded at least ten times. The chain recombines TRBV27 with TRBJ1-1, with a possible D match to TRBD1 (5 bases). Trimming shortened V by 5 bases and J by 6 bases, and 16 bases separated the two germline ends. This CDR3 has 14 residues. The germline CDR1 and CDR2 sequences are MNHEY and SMNVEV (reference sequence). CDR3 in amino acids: CASSKGWEGAEAFF. In DNA, the CDR3 is TGTGCCAGCAGTAAGGGGTGGGAGGGCGCTGAAGCTTTCTTT.

This clonotype was found a few times. This rearrangement joins TRBV20-1 to TRBJ2-1; 8 nucleotides line up with TRBD1. The CDR3 spans 17 residues. J was trimmed by 1 base and V by 0 bases; bases with no gene match: 8. The germline gives CDR1 DFQATT, CDR2 SNEGSKA (reference sequence). The CDR3 region has the DNA TGCAGTGCTAGAGATTGGACAGGGAAGGAGTCCTACAATGAGCAGTTCTTC. This codes for CSARDWTGKESYNEQFF.

This rearrangement joins TRBV14 to TRBJ2-2, with 7 bases aligning to TRBD1. Germline CDR1 reads SGHDN; CDR2 reads FVKESK. The V and J ends lost 0 bases and 3 bases, in that order; junction bases with no gene match: 1. CDR3 length equals 15 residues. The CDR3 reads CASSQDGTDTGELFF. In DNA, the CDR3 is TGTGCCAGCAGCCAAGACGGGACAGACACCGGGGAGCTGTTTTTT.

Ten or more counts support this clonotype. The rearrangement links TRBV6-1 to TRBJ2-5; 8 positions agree with TRBD2. Germline assignment: CDR1 MNHNS and CDR2 SASEGT. Trimming at V came to 4 bases and at J to 0 bases, leaving 4 bases not matched to a gene. This CDR3 is 15 amino acids long. The CDR3 spells CASSVAGTHQETQYF. The CDR3 DNA follows: TGTGCCAGCAGTGTAGCGGGAACCCACCAAGAGACCCAGTACTTC.

This clonotype was detected many times. V and J are TRBV12-3 or TRBV12-4 and TRBJ1-2, with D unresolved. The CDR3 spans 12 residues. V was pared by 7 bases and J by 6 bases, with 12 bases between. The CDR3 loop is CASIRARDGYTF. The CDR3 nucleotides are TGTGCCAGCATCCGGGCCCGGGATGGCTACACCTTC.

The gene calls are TRBV6-9 and TRBJ1-1, with TRBD1 identical over 7 bases. From germline, CDR1 is MNHGY and CDR2 SVAAGI. There are 14 residues in the CDR3. The J segment lost 7 bases and the V segment lost 4 bases, leaving 9 bases of the junction unmatched. CDR3 residues: CASSSYAHRGEAFF. In DNA, the CDR3 is TGTGCCAGCAGTTCCTATGCGCACAGGGGTGAAGCTTTCTTT.

The chain couples TRBV5-6 to TRBJ2-1; 9 nucleotides match TRBD2. This CDR3 has 16 residues. CDR1 is SGHDT, CDR2 YYEEEE, per germline. Losses at the gene ends were 1 base for V and 5 bases for J; bases not matched to a gene: 7. In DNA, the CDR3 is TGTGCCAGCAGCTTGTTTGTGGCTAGCGGGGACAATGAGCAGTTCTTC. It translates to CASSLFVASGDNEQFF.

On this clonotype: Just one base apart from a much larger clone, this may be a read error. This rearrangement joins TRBV20-1 to TRBJ2-1; possibly TRBD2 for D (5 bases). Per germline, CDR1 DFQATT and CDR2 SNEGSKA (reference sequence). Trimming shortened V by 0 bases and J by 10 bases, and 16 bases separated the two germline ends. The CDR3 contains 14 residues. CDR3 residues: CSARDPSSPYEQFF. CDR3 in DNA: TGCAGTGCTAGAGACCCTAGCTCCCCCTACGAGCAGTTCTTC.

In its sample, this clonotype was seen many times. This chain uses TRBV7-3 with TRBJ2-2; 7 nucleotides line up with TRBD1. With 8 bases clipped from V and 6 bases from J, the junction kept 9 bases outside the gene matches. The length of the CDR3 is 14 residues. Germline V gives CDR1 SGHTA, CDR2 FQGTGA. CDR3 protein: CASGEQGNPGELFF. CDR3 bases: TGTGCCAGCGGTGAACAGGGGAATCCCGGGGAGCTGTTTTTT.

This clonotype appeared many times. This chain connects TRBV4-1 to TRBJ2-5, with TRBD1 identical over 7 bases. V shed 2 bases and J 3 bases; nucleotides not matched to a gene: 3. Germline V lookup: CDR1 MGHRA, CDR2 YSYEKL. The CDR3 length is 14 residues. CDR3 sequence reads: CASSQPGTEETQYF. CDR3 bases: TGCGCCAGCAGCCAACCCGGGACAGAAGAGACCCAGTACTTC.

This chain uses TRBV10-1 with TRBJ2-3; D tentatively reads TRBD1 or TRBD2 (5 bases each). CDR1 and CDR2 (germline): WNHNN, SYGVQD (reference sequence). The CDR3 is 13 residues long. V lost 2 bases to trimming and J lost 6 bases, with 9 bases between them. CDR3 in amino acids: CASSEGGRDTQYF. The CDR3 nucleotides read TGCGCCAGCAGTGAGGGGGGTCGTGATACGCAGTATTTT.

In its sample, this clonotype was seen many times. The chain joins TRBV20-1 to TRBJ1-5; 8 bases line up with TRBD1. V was clipped by 1 base and J by 4 bases; unmatched bases: 6. Germline CDR1 is DFQATT and CDR2 is SNEGSKA (reference sequence). The CDR3 spans 15 residues. The CDR3 DNA is TGCAGTGCTAGAGGAGGACAGGGTGGGAATCAGCCCCAGCATTTT. Its translation: CSARGGQGGNQPQHF.

This clonotype was detected a few times. This rearrangement joins TRBV14 to TRBJ2-5; D might be TRBD1 or TRBD2, each matching 5 bases. The length of the CDR3 is 18 residues. Trimming took off 1 base at V and 1 base at J, with 19 bases between the two ends. The germline V gene encodes CDR1 SGHDN and CDR2 FVKESK. As DNA, the CDR3 is TGTGCCAGCAGCCAAGTTGGGGCGGACTTACACAGCCAAGAGACCCAGTACTTC. Its translation is CASSQVGADLHSQETQYF.

This chain uses TRBV30 with TRBJ2-7; D tentatively fits TRBD1 or TRBD2 (5 bases each). The CDR3 spans 13 residues. The ends were cut back, 1 base at V and 2 bases at J, with 9 bases in the middle. Germline CDR1 reads GTSNPN; CDR2 reads SVGIG (reference sequence). CDR3: CAWSGRGAYEQYF. CDR3 nucleotides: TGTGCCTGGAGTGGCAGAGGGGCCTACGAGCAGTACTTC.

This clonotype has a count of ten or more. The chain employs TRBV18 and TRBJ2-1; no reliable D call. CDR1 and CDR2 (germline): KGHSH, LQKENI. The ends were cut back, 0 bases at V and 10 bases at J, with 10 bases in the middle. There are 13 residues in the CDR3. The CDR3 DNA sequence: TGTGCCAGCTCACCACCTCCGGTACAGGAGCAGTTCTTC. Its translation is CASSPPPVQEQFF. The variable domain in full, with the rest retrieved from reference TRBV18 and TRBJ2-1, is NAGVMQNPRHLVRRRGQEARLRCSPMKGHSHVYWYRQLPEEGLKFMVYLQKENIIDESGMPKERFSAEFPKEGPSILRIQQVVRGDSAAYFCASSPPPVQEQFFGPGTRLTVL.